The text below deals with one T cell receptor beta chain. Its antigen has not been determined. Per-base quality was not reported, and no clone a single base away is much larger than it. Donors were 39 systemically healthy Caucasian individuals from Russia aged roughly 6 to 90 years. About 10 milliliters of peripheral blood were drawn from each donor into EDTA-treated Vacutainer tubes. Ficoll-Paque density-gradient centrifugation was used to isolate PBMCs, with at least 6.5 million per sample. Trizol reagent was used to extract total RNA from PBMCs, with at least 5 micrograms per sample. For every donor, an aliquot of PBMCs went through flow cytometry to measure the percentages of naive CD45RAhigh/CD27high T cells. The CDR3 covers 14 residues, taking in both the cysteine and the phenylalanine. Just the 42-base CDR3 DNA is kept, in frame starting at base 1. CDR1 and CDR2 are drawn from the germline V gene (reference sequence): PRHDT, FYEKMQ. The junction carries 18 bases between V and J, which are trimmed by 8 bases and 5 bases respectively.

The data were obtained in a study of blood T cells in healthy people across ages (dated by TCRdb to 2014 to 2015). Turning to the overall study: In model experiments, template switching captured roughly one uniquely barcoded TCR beta cDNA molecule for every two T cells. Using deep sequencing normalized with unique cDNA molecular identifiers, the study measured how TCR beta repertoire diversity changes with age. The donors were split into four age groups: young (average approximately 16 years), middle-aged (more than 35), aged (approximately 60) and long-lived (approximately 80). Using the same blood draw, the study looked at two additional independent replicas of 1 million unique cDNA reads for two donors, one aged 18 to 30 and the other aged 80 or older.

Library prep was done by 5' RACE. Sequencer: Illumina HiSeq 2500. A second PCR of about 7 to 12 cycles was performed with a sample-barcoded 5' primer and a J-beta primer mix. A template-switch 5' adaptor carrying 12 random nucleotides introduced a unique molecular identifier onto each TCR beta cDNA molecule. Each sample yielded at least 2.5 million CDR3-containing paired-end reads. The Mint cDNA synthesis kit, primed by a TRBC-specific oligonucleotide, was used to synthesize first-strand cDNA from all RNA. Following uracil-DNA glycosylase treatment, a first 18-cycle PCR with universal primers M1SS and BC2_uni_R was performed on all cDNA. On the authors' methods: For normalization, 1 million high-quality reads, each with a distinct molecular identifier, were randomly selected from each sample. Reads sharing molecular identifiers were discarded rather than binned into consensus sequences. MiTCR, run with a Q25 quality threshold and the strictest error-elimination algorithm, handled CDR3 identification, clonotype clustering and error correction. A nonparametric unseen species model with Euler transformation was used to estimate lower-bound total TCR beta diversity. The raw public reads went through TCRdb reprocessing: fastp at Q25, MiXCR clone calling, in-frame beta chains kept. Records with the same CDR3 protein are collapsed into one entry carrying the most frequent genes and DNA. What appears here as the V and J calls and clone size reflects TCRdb's work, not the paper's. In this sample the table shows over a million distinct CDR3 sequences, under 30% of which occur a single time. The ten largest make up approximately 0.71% of the sample.

Broad study findings and their caveats: Observed TCR beta diversity per million T cells fell roughly linearly with age, and a significant reduction was already apparent by age around 44. Compared with the aged group, more naive CD4+ T cells, fewer expanded clones and increased TCR diversity were shown by the long-lived group, suggesting age selection. Estimates of total diversity from one million sequenced T cells were regarded as lower bounds and underestimates. Because profiling used bulk unsorted PBMCs, naive and antigen-experienced compartments could not be compared conclusively. The percentage of naive T cells measured by flow cytometry correlated strongly with observed TCR beta diversity. Donor CMV infection status was unknown, potentially confounding age-related changes in expanded clonotypes.

The same data also contributed to another study, on T cells of mothers and their children. The second study reports: Donors were nine systemically healthy Caucasian individuals: three mothers and their six children. cDNA synthesis used all of the extracted RNA, with approximately 1.4 ug of RNA in each 15 ul reaction. Sample barcodes and 2-4 random nucleotides were added via the M1S primer in the second PCR. Each mother yielded over 8.5 million TCR beta CDR3 reads and each child 3 million or so reads. Thymic selection similarly shapes TCR recombination output in related and unrelated pairs, with minor effect from inherited differences. Related mother-child pairs always showed normalized repertoire overlap that was slightly higher than in unrelated mother-child pairs, though the difference was never significant. With a sensitivity of around 97 clones per million clonotypes, no persistent microchimeric T cell clones were detected. The study used deep NGS to compare TCR beta repertoires of mothers and children, seeking features distinguishing related mother-child pairs from unrelated individuals. Mothers averaged roughly 40 +/- 4 years of age and children averaged about 10 +/- 4 years. Libraries were sequenced on Illumina HiSeq 2000 with 100+100 nt paired-end reads after adapter ligation with NEBNext reagents. Mother and child libraries were prepared a month apart and sequenced in separate runs to prevent cross-contamination. For each donor, between about 450,000 and 2,300,000 distinct TCR beta clonotypes were identified. Naive TCR beta clonotypes were estimated from low-frequency clonotypes matched to each donor's FACS-determined naive share, without sorting.

This sequence uses TRBV13 and TRBJ2-5; the D match is possibly TRBD1 or TRBD2, with 6 bases aligned in each. The TCR sequence derives from a girl aged 2 to 10 in good health. Sequencing input: blood. The CDR3 protein: CASAQRGGQETQYF. The DNA sequence is TGTGCCAGCGCCCAACGGGGAGGACAGGAGACCCAGTACTTC.